This T cell receptor (beta chain) is from a study of blood T cells in healthy people across ages. Approximately 9.7 milliliters was the volume of peripheral blood drawn from each donor. J gave up 2 bases and V 6 bases, and 2 bases lay outside the gene matches. Germline CDR1 and CDR2: SQVTM and ANQGSEA. CDR3 length: 13 residues. A second 7 to 11 cycle PCR used barcoded and J-beta primers. TCRdb itself ran the 5' RACE reads through MiXCR, one entry per CDR3 protein. The sample has 730,000 or so distinct CDR3 sequences; approximately 43% are singletons. This clonotype has a count of ten or more. The antigen remains unidentified. Study-wide results and caveats: Estimated diversity that came from one million T cells was considered an underestimate.

The sample comprised blood. The TCR comes from a woman in her sixties or seventies in good health. This sequence joins TRBV29-1 and TRBJ1-2; 11 nucleotides match TRBD1. The CDR3 is CSVGQGANYGYTF. The DNA of the CDR3 is TGCAGCGTAGGACAGGGGGCGAACTATGGCTACACCTTC.